One T cell receptor (beta chain) is described in this entry. Antigen specificity is unknown. What was amplified from RNA transcripts were TCR beta CDR3 regions. Using the HTBI primer set, a first-round RT-PCR was run on the TCR CDR3. One entry per CDR3 protein, called by TCRdb with MiXCR from the multiplex PCR reads. The table records a few hundred thousand distinct CDR3 sequences, 11% to 15% of them present only once. CDR3 length: 16 amino acids. Trimming removed 6 bases from V and 5 bases from J; junction bases left unmatched: 10. The V gene's germline CDR1 is LNHDA and CDR2 SQIVND (reference sequence). Uncontrolled infections, other autoimmune diseases, pregnancy or lactation led to exclusion of patients. Initially, at the first diagnosis of hyperthyroidism and before any ophthalmopathy symptoms, blood was sampled. The data were taken from a study of T cells in Graves' hyperthyroidism and ophthalmopathy.

Study findings and constraints: Model-based prediction identified ophthalmopathy a median roughly 6.1 months prior to its onset. Through a model of 13 V-J features, ophthalmopathy was separated from stable hyperthyroidism.

The chain carries TRBV19 and TRBJ1-6; 7 nucleotides align to TRBD1. The sequence came from a woman aged 25 to 45 with Graves' hyperthyroidism that later progressed to Graves' ophthalmopathy. Sample: blood. The CDR3 region is CASRTYAGQNNSPLHF. The CDR3 DNA reads TGTGCCAGTAGAACATATGCGGGACAGAATAATTCACCCCTCCACTTT.